The 5 T cell receptor beta chains reported below all come from one sample, sequenced in a study of radiotherapy plus CTLA-4 blockade in lung cancer. Libraries were prepared by immunoSEQ multiplex PCR; TCRdb keeps only in-frame clonotypes and omits some of them. In the table there are 55,000 to 65,000 clones, 76% of which are singletons. This material consisted of peripheral blood, taken from a patient treated with radiotherapy plus ipilimumab. Receptor source: a human donor with non-small cell lung cancer who had a complete response to radiotherapy plus ipilimumab.

This chain links TRBV6-1 with TRBJ1-5; TRBD1 is a possible D gene (6 bases). This CDR3 contains 14 residues. Germline V CDR1 and CDR2: MNHNS, SASEGT. V lost 5 bases and J 3 bases, leaving 11 bases between the germline ends. In DNA, the CDR3 is TGTGCCAGCAGTCCCCAGGGGAACAATCAGCCCCAGCATTTT. This translates into CASSPQGNNQPQHF.

This clone was counted a single time. The rearrangement joins TRBV5-1 to TRBJ2-3, with D possibly being TRBD2 (7 bases). This CDR3 region has 15 residues. Germline V gene sequence: CDR1 SGHRS, CDR2 YFSETQ. V lost 1 base, J lost 6 bases, and 15 bases lay in between. The CDR3 loop reads CASSLQGGAGDTQYF. CDR3 DNA: TGCGCCAGCAGCTTGCAAGGGGGGGCTGGGGATACGCAGTATTTT.

This chain joins TRBV19 and TRBJ1-5; tentatively, D is TRBD1 (5 bases). The germline V and J ends were trimmed by 5 bases and 13 bases, with 18 bases remaining between them. Germline values: CDR1 LNHDA, CDR2 SQIVND (reference sequence). The CDR3 extends over 13 amino acids. CDR3 DNA: TGTGCCAGTAGTTCAAACTACAGGAGCGCACAGCATTTT. It translates to CASSSNYRSAQHF.

This chain links TRBV11-2 with TRBJ2-5; 9 bases are shared with TRBD1. This CDR3 has 15 amino acids. After removal of 5 bases from V and 4 bases from J, the junction contained 8 bases not matched to a gene. The germline CDR1 and CDR2 sequences are SGHAT and FQNNGV. The CDR3 protein is CASSLRQGVGETQYF. The CDR3 nucleotides read TGTGCCAGCAGCCTTAGACAGGGGGTAGGAGAGACCCAGTACTTC.

The chain couples TRBV27 to TRBJ2-7; 10 nucleotides align to TRBD2. The CDR3 runs to 15 residues. The V segment lost 4 bases and the J segment 0 bases; nucleotides outside the gene matches: 3. Looked up from germline, CDR1 is MNHEY and CDR2 is SMNVEV (reference sequence). The CDR3 sequence: CASSSGLASSYEQYF. The CDR3, as DNA: TGTGCCAGCAGTTCGGGACTAGCGAGCTCCTACGAGCAGTACTTC.